What follows are 28 T cell receptor beta chains derived from one specimen sequenced in a study of blood T cell repertoires in COVID-19. TCRdb's table, derived via immunoSEQ multiplex PCR, lists solely in-frame clones and lacks some. The sample records approximately 330,000 clones, 86% being singletons. Sequenced sample: PBMCs or T cells enriched from blood (not recorded which). Receptor source: a woman aged 40 to 55 with acute COVID-19.

V and J are TRBV25-1 and TRBJ1-4; D is unresolved. Germline CDR1 is MGHDK and CDR2 is SYGVNS. V dropped 1 base and J dropped 11 bases, with 17 bases sitting between them. The CDR3 consists of 15 residues. In DNA, the CDR3 is TGTGCCAGCAGTGAATCCCTTACTAACGAAAAGAAACTGTTTTTT. Its protein is CASSESLTNEKKLFF.

The chain recombines TRBV14 with TRBJ2-1; maybe TRBD1 (6 bases). With 2 bases removed from V and 1 base from J, the gap between germline ends came to 15 bases. The CDR3 runs 17 residues. From germline, CDR1 is SGHDN and CDR2 FVKESK. The CDR3 DNA is TGTGCCAGCAGCCAATATCGGCAGGGGCTTTCCTACAATGAGCAGTTCTTC. Protein sequence: CASSQYRQGLSYNEQFF.

The chain uses TRBV5-1 and TRBJ2-1; 12 nucleotides align to TRBD1. There are 15 residues in the CDR3. After removal of 3 bases from V and 4 bases from J, the junction contained 2 bases not matched to a gene. CDR1 and CDR2 from the germline V gene are SGHRS and YFSETQ. The CDR3 protein is CASSSGQGAYNEQFF. CDR3 bases: TGCGCCAGCAGCTCGGGACAGGGGGCTTACAATGAGCAGTTCTTC.

This chain uses TRBV7-2 with TRBJ2-7, with D maybe TRBD1 (5 bases). The V end was cut by 4 bases, the J end by 0 bases, with 16 bases between. The germline V gene has CDR1 SGHTA and CDR2 FQGNSA. The CDR3 runs 16 residues. The CDR3 loop reads CASSWKTDLSSYEQYF. CDR3 nucleotide sequence: TGTGCCAGCAGCTGGAAGACAGACCTAAGCTCCTACGAGCAGTACTTC. The variable domain in full, with the rest retrieved from reference TRBV7-2 and TRBJ2-7, is GAGVSQSPSNKVTEKGKDVELRCDPISGHTALYWYRQSLGQGLEFLIYFQGNSAPDKSGLPSDRFSAERTGGSVSTLTIQRTQQEDSAVYLCASSWKTDLSSYEQYFGPGTRLTVT.

CDR3 bases: TGTGCCACCAGCAGGGGACTAGCGGCCGCCTACAATGAGCAGTTCTTC. Amino acids: CATSRGLAAAYNEQFF. V is TRBV15 and J is TRBJ2-1, with 11 bases fitting TRBD2. This CDR3 region has 16 residues. V shed 3 bases, J shed 2 bases, and the junction held 3 bases outside the gene matches. Germline lookup yields CDR1 LNHNV and CDR2 YYDKDF (reference sequence).

The rearrangement links TRBV12-3 or TRBV12-4 to TRBJ2-2; D remains unclear. The CDR3 consists of 13 residues. Trimming stripped 2 bases from V and 6 bases from J, with 7 bases between. The CDR3 DNA is TGTGCCAGCAGTTTATTACAGTCCGGGGAGCTGTTTTTT. The encoded protein is CASSLLQSGELFF.

The V and J genes are TRBV7-3 and TRBJ2-1; TRBD2 aligns across 12 bases. V gave up 6 bases and J gave up 5 bases; unmatched junction bases: 8. CDR3 length: 16 amino acids. The germline CDR1 and CDR2 sequences are SGHTA and FQGTGA. The CDR3 here is CASRSTSGRTHNEQFF. CDR3 nucleotides: TGTGCCAGCAGGTCAACTAGCGGGAGGACCCACAATGAGCAGTTCTTC.

The V call is TRBV15, the J call TRBJ1-6, with D possibly TRBD1 on 6 matching bases. Germline CDR1 reads LNHNV; CDR2 reads YYDKDF (reference sequence). Deletions cut 7 bases from V and 11 bases from J, with 24 bases between. The CDR3 sequence is 16 residues long. The CDR3 nucleotides are TGTGCCACCACCTACTCATCTGGGGGAAAGGGGGCACCCCTCCACTTT. Translation: CATTYSSGGKGAPLHF.

The chain joins TRBV27 to TRBJ2-1, with TRBD2 matching over 9 bases. With 2 bases clipped from V and 6 bases from J, the junction kept 8 bases outside the gene matches. Germline values: CDR1 MNHEY, CDR2 SMNVEV (reference sequence). This CDR3 has 16 amino acids. The CDR3 DNA sequence: TGTGCCAGCAGTTTAGCTTTAGGCGGGGGGGCCAATGAGCAGTTCTTC. This encodes CASSLALGGGANEQFF.

The chain employs TRBV6-4 and TRBJ2-5; D is unclear. This CDR3 has 13 amino acids. Trimming left V 3 bases short and J 5 bases short, with 10 bases between. Germline CDR1 and CDR2: MRHNA and SNTAGT. As DNA, the CDR3 is TGTGCCAGCAGTGAAAGGAACGGGGAGACCCAGTACTTC. The encoded protein is CASSERNGETQYF.

The V and J genes are TRBV3-1 (or the pseudogene TRBV3-2) and TRBJ2-1, with no clear D. The ends were cut back, 0 bases at V and 0 bases at J, with 6 bases in the middle. In germline, CDR1 is LGHDT, CDR2 YNNKEL (reference sequence). CDR3 length equals 15 residues. The DNA for the CDR3 is TGTGCCAGCAGCCAAGACAGAAGCTCCTACAATGAGCAGTTCTTC. This codes for CASSQDRSSYNEQFF.

The chain has TRBV7-2 and TRBJ1-6, with TRBD1 matching over 7 bases. The junction had 8 bases not matched to a gene; V was cut back by 4 bases and J by 8 bases. This CDR3 is 15 amino acids long. Per the germline V gene, CDR1 is SGHTA and CDR2 is FQGNSA. The CDR3 loop is CASSSQTGTDSPLHF. The CDR3 bases are TGTGCCAGCAGCTCCCAGACAGGGACGGATTCACCCCTCCACTTT.

This clone was counted a few times. DNA of the CDR3: TGTGCCAGCAGCTTTACTCGGCCGGGTAGCTCCTACAATGAGCAGTTCTTC. Translated, it gives CASSFTRPGSSYNEQFF. The chain is built from TRBV7-9 and TRBJ2-1; the D is unclear. From germline, CDR1 is SEHNR and CDR2 FQNEAQ (reference sequence). With 3 bases removed from V and 0 bases from J, the gap between germline ends came to 15 bases. The CDR3 totals 17 residues.

This chain links TRBV28 with TRBJ2-3; D is perhaps TRBD1 (6 bases). CDR1 is MDHEN and CDR2 is SYDVKM in the germline V gene. Trimming took off 4 bases at V and 2 bases at J, with 19 bases between the two ends. The CDR3 contains 17 residues. CDR3 nucleotide sequence: TGTGCCAGCAGTTCAAGCGCGATACAGGGTTTCACAGATACGCAGTATTTT. Its translation: CASSSSAIQGFTDTQYF.

The chain carries TRBV11-1 and TRBJ1-3; D gene uncertain. V was cut by 8 bases and J by 0 bases, with 14 bases left in between. This CDR3 comprises 15 residues. Per the germline V gene, CDR1 is SGHAT and CDR2 is FQDESV (reference sequence). Here the CDR3 reads CASHAGKSSGNTIYF. The CDR3 DNA follows: TGTGCCAGCCACGCCGGGAAATCCTCTGGAAACACCATATATTTT.

The genes are TRBV27 and TRBJ1-4; TRBD1 aligns across 7 bases. The CDR3 totals 15 residues. The V and J ends lost 4 bases and 8 bases, in that order; junction bases with no gene match: 10. CDR1 is MNHEY and CDR2 is SMNVEV in the germline V gene (reference sequence). The CDR3 coding sequence is TGTGCCAGCAGTTATAAGGACAGGCGGGACGAAAAACTGTTTTTT. Translated: CASSYKDRRDEKLFF.

The rearrangement joins TRBV6-2 or TRBV6-3 to TRBJ2-3; 10 bases agree with TRBD2. CDR1 is MNHEY, CDR2 SVGEGT, per germline. J was trimmed by 5 bases and V by 5 bases; bases with no gene match: 10. The CDR3 totals 16 residues. The CDR3 DNA reads as TGTGCCAGCAGTCCAGGAGGAGCGGGGGGGCGAGATACGCAGTATTTT. It is translated as CASSPGGAGGRDTQYF.

This clone was counted only a few times. The genes are TRBV28 and TRBJ2-5; the D gene is possibly TRBD1 (5 bases). The CDR3 totals 14 residues. V lost 2 bases, J lost 2 bases, and 9 bases lay in between. Looked up from germline, CDR1 is MDHEN and CDR2 is SYDVKM. CDR3 protein: CASSLTTVQETQYF. The CDR3 DNA follows: TGTGCCAGCAGTTTAACGACAGTTCAAGAGACCCAGTACTTC.

J is TRBJ2-1 and V is TRBV23-1; 7 nucleotides align to TRBD1. TRBV23-1 carries the ORF label, with uncertain function. The V and J ends lost 3 bases and 7 bases, in that order; junction bases with no gene match: 24. This CDR3 has 20 residues. The CDR3: CASSHHVWAPPRQGLNEQFF. In DNA form, the CDR3 reads TGCGCCAGCAGTCACCACGTTTGGGCGCCACCAAGACAGGGCCTGAATGAGCAGTTCTTC.

The J gene is TRBJ2-1, the V gene TRBV5-1; the D gene is possibly TRBD1 (6 bases). V shed 0 bases and J shed 6 bases, with 16 bases lying between them. The CDR3 extends over 16 amino acids. Germline V lookup: CDR1 SGHRS, CDR2 YFSETQ. CDR3 sequence reads: CASSLARDRLSNEQFF. The CDR3 region has the DNA TGCGCCAGCAGCTTGGCCAGAGACAGGCTAAGCAATGAGCAGTTCTTC. The complete variable domain, with remaining parts taken from reference TRBV5-1 and TRBJ2-1, reads KAGVTQTPRYLIKTRGQQVTLSCSPISGHRSVSWYQQTPGQGLQFLFEYFSETQRNKGNFPGRFSGRQFSNSRSEMNVSTLELGDSALYLCASSLARDRLSNEQFFGPGTRLTVL.

V and J are TRBV5-7 and TRBJ1-5; D is uncertain. TRBV5-7 is designated an ORF whose function remains uncertain. The CDR3 covers 15 residues. V lost 8 bases, J lost 3 bases, and 18 bases lay in between. In nucleotides, the CDR3 is TGTGCCAGTTTACCTAAATTCGATCCCAATCAGCCCCAGCATTTT. Translation gives CASLPKFDPNQPQHF.

In its sample, this clone was seen once. The V gene is TRBV19, the J gene TRBJ1-2; 12 nucleotides agree with TRBD1. The CDR3 is 14 residues long. Germline CDR1 and CDR2: LNHDA and SQIVND (reference sequence). The junction had 8 bases not matched to a gene; V was cut back by 8 bases and J by 7 bases. The CDR3 coding sequence is TGTGCCAGTTCCCGGGACAGGGGGCACCGTGGCTACACCTTC. Translating it yields CASSRDRGHRGYTF.

This clone was seen a few times. J is TRBJ2-2 and V is TRBV18; possible D gene TRBD1, 5 bases. The ends were cut back, 4 bases at V and 5 bases at J, with 5 bases in the middle. Germline V gene sequence: CDR1 KGHSH, CDR2 LQKENI. CDR3 length: 12 residues. For the CDR3, the DNA is TGTGCCAGCTCACAGGGGACCGGGGAGCTGTTTTTT. It codes for CASSQGTGELFF.

This clone was detected a few times. The chain joins TRBV6-6 to TRBJ1-2; the match to TRBD1 covers 8 bases. This CDR3 contains 14 residues. Trimming at V came to 2 bases and at J to 7 bases, leaving 6 bases not matched to a gene. Germline CDR1 reads MNHNY; CDR2 reads SVGAGI (reference sequence). The CDR3 reads CASSYEQGESGYTF. The CDR3 DNA follows: TGTGCCAGCAGTTACGAACAGGGGGAAAGTGGCTACACCTTC.

CDR3 in DNA: TGTGCCAGCAGCTTGGCTCAGACAGGGGGCCATGGCTACACCTTC. It is translated as CASSLAQTGGHGYTF. The chain has TRBV7-2 and TRBJ1-2; 10 nucleotides match TRBD1. The V segment lost 3 bases and the J segment 6 bases; nucleotides outside the gene matches: 7. Per the germline V gene, CDR1 is SGHTA and CDR2 is FQGNSA. The CDR3 is made up of 15 amino acids.

The chain combines TRBV9 with TRBJ2-7; a possible D gene is TRBD1 (5 bases). The germline CDR1 and CDR2 sequences are SGDLS and YYNGEE. V was shortened by 3 bases and J by 6 bases, with 13 bases between the two germline ends. The CDR3 consists of 13 residues. CDR3 sequence (DNA): TGTGCCAGCAGCGGCACCAACAGGATCGAGCAGTACTTC. This translates into CASSGTNRIEQYF.

The chain has TRBV4-1 and TRBJ1-4; D gene uncertain. With 0 bases removed from V and 7 bases from J, the gap between germline ends came to 12 bases. This CDR3 has 15 amino acids. The V gene's germline CDR1 is MGHRA and CDR2 YSYEKL. The DNA for the CDR3 is TGCGCCAGCAGCCAAGATACTGGGCACGGTGAAAAACTGTTTTTT. Translation: CASSQDTGHGEKLFF.

The genes are TRBV5-6 and TRBJ1-5, with 8 bases that match TRBD1. The J segment lost 5 bases and the V segment lost 5 bases, leaving 6 bases of the junction unmatched. The CDR3 consists of 14 residues. CDR1 is SGHDT and CDR2 is YYEEEE in the germline V gene. CDR3 amino acids: CASSYGQGDQPQHF. As DNA, the CDR3 is TGTGCCAGCAGTTACGGACAGGGAGATCAGCCCCAGCATTTT.